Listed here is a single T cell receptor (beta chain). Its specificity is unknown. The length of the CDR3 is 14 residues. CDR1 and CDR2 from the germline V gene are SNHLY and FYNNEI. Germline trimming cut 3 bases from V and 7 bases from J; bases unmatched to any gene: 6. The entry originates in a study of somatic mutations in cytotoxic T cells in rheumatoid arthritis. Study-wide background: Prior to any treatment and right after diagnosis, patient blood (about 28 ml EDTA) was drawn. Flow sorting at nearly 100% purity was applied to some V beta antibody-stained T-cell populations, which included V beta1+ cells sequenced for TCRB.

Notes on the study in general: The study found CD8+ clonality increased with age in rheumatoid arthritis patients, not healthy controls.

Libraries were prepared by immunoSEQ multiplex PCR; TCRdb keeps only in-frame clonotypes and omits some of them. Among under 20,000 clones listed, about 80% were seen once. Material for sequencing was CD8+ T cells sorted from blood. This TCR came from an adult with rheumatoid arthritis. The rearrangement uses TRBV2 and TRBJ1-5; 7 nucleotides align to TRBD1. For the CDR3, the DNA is TGTGCCAGCAGTGATGACAGGGTTGGCCAGCCCCAGCATTTT. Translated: CASSDDRVGQPQHF.